The rows below give T cell receptor beta chains drawn from one sample of a study of OX40 agonist ivuxolimab in advanced cancers. Some clones are missing from TCRdb's copy, which holds only in-frame ones; the method was immunoSEQ multiplex PCR. The sample shows roughly 75,000 clones, roughly 90% of them seen only once. The source material was CD4+ or CD8+ T cells sorted from blood, sampled in a trial of the OX40 agonist ivuxolimab. The receptor set was obtained from an adult with an advanced solid tumor such as melanoma, head and neck, liver or kidney cancer. The CDR3 runs from the conserved cysteine through the conserved F or W. A D gene is named only where the DNA matches it firmly. Rows give clone size only sometimes, using once, few, many, or a class for an expanded clone.

>TRBJ2-2|-|-|TRBV30
TGTGCCTGGAGTGTCTTTCGACTCCGGGGCGCCGGGGAGCTGTTTTTT
CAWSVFRLRGAGELFF
>TRBJ2-5|-|TRBD1|TRBV5-1
TGCGCCAGCAGCTTGTTAGACAGGGAGTATGAGACCCAGTACTTC
CASSLLDREYETQYF
>TRBJ2-2|-|TRBD1|TRBV7-7
TGTGCCAGCAGCACGGGACAGGGTTACACCGGGGAGCTGTTTTTT
CASSTGQGYTGELFF
>TRBJ1-5|-|TRBD1|TRBV19
TGTGCCAGTATGGGGACAGGGCAGCCCCAGCATTTT
CASMGTGQPQHF
>TRBJ1-1|-|-|TRBV5-1
TGCGCCAGCAGTGAAGGAACAGCCTCCCCTGAAGCTTTCTTT
CASSEGTASPEAFF
>TRBJ1-6|-|-|TRBV5-1
TGCGCCAGCAGCTTGGAAGGGTTGGTGGATAATTCACCCCTCCACTTT
CASSLEGLVDNSPLHF
>TRBJ1-3|-|-|TRBV5-4
TGTGCCAGCAGCGTAGGGACGGGGTCTGGAAACACCATATATTTT
CASSVGTGSGNTIYF
>TRBJ2-2|-|-|TRBV6-1
TGTGCCAGCAGTGATGGGGGATTCGCCGGGGAGCTGTTTTTT
CASSDGGFAGELFF
>TRBJ1-2|-|-|TRBV2
TGTGCCAGCAAGGTGACATTAGGCTACACCTTC
CASKVTLGYTF
>TRBJ2-7|-|TRBD2|TRBV25-1
TGTGCCAGCAGCGCGGGGGGGTACTACGAGCAGTACTTC
CASSAGGYYEQYF
>TRBJ1-5|-|-|TRBV5-3
TGTGCCAGAAGCCTAACTCTGAACCCCAATCAGCCCCAGCATTTT
CARSLTLNPNQPQHF
>TRBJ2-3|-|-|TRBV28
TGTGCCAGCAGTCACGGGGGGCCGTGGAGCACAGATACGCAGTATTTT
CASSHGGPWSTDTQYF
>TRBJ1-1|-|-|TRBV6-1
TGTGCCAGCAGTGTGGGGGGGAACACTGAAGCTTTCTTT
CASSVGGNTEAFF
>TRBJ2-5|-|-|TRBV19
TGTGCCAGTAGTATAGGGACTCAAGAGACCCAGTACTTC
CASSIGTQETQYF
>TRBJ1-2|-|TRBD1|TRBV28
TGTGCCAGCAACCGTCCCGGGACAGGGGCCTATGGCTACACCTTC
CASNRPGTGAYGYTF
>TRBJ1-5|-|-|TRBV23-1
TGCGCCAGCAGTTTTGGCCCCCTGAATCAGCCCCAGCATTTT
CASSFGPLNQPQHF
>TRBJ2-2|-|-|TRBV7-3
TGTGCCAGCAGCTTATTGGGGGCTGGGGAGCTGTTTTTT
CASSLLGAGELFF
>TRBJ1-1|-|-|TRBV6-1
TGTGCCAGCGGCGACGTTATGAACACTGAAGCTTTCTTT
CASGDVMNTEAFF
>TRBJ1-4|-|TRBD1|TRBV4-3
TGCGCCAGCAGCGCCACAGGGGGTCTAACTAATGAAAAACTGTTTTTT
CASSATGGLTNEKLFF
>TRBJ1-5|-|-|TRBV27
TGTGCCAGCAGTTTAGAAGGGGCGAGCAATCAGCCCCAGCATTTT
CASSLEGASNQPQHF
>TRBJ1-1|few|-|TRBV5-4
TGTGCCAGCAAATCGCAGAACTCGAACACTGAAGCTTTCTTT
CASKSQNSNTEAFF
>TRBJ2-2|-|-|TRBV7-8
TGTGCCAGCAGGCAACGCCAGACCACCGGGGAGCTGTTTTTT
CASRQRQTTGELFF
>TRBJ2-1|-|TRBD2|TRBV5-4
TGTGCCAGCAGCATACCGGGGGGGTACAATGAGCAGTTCTTC
CASSIPGGYNEQFF
>TRBJ1-2|-|-|TRBV21-1
TGTGCCAGCAGTTACAATTCATTAGGTGAGACAGGCGCCTATGGCTACACCTTC
CASSYNSLGETGAYGYTF
>TRBJ2-3|few|-|TRBV5-1
TGCGCCAGCAGGCCCGGGGGGCGGACAGATACGCAGTATTTT
CASRPGGRTDTQYF
>TRBJ2-3|-|TRBD2|TRBV27
TGTGCCAGCAGTTTTCTAGCGGGACCCCTCACAGATACGCAGTATTTT
CASSFLAGPLTDTQYF
>TRBJ1-1|-|-|TRBV6-1
TGTGCCAGCAGACACGAGGGGAACACTGAAGCTTTCTTT
CASRHEGNTEAFF
>TRBJ2-3|-|-|TRBV15
TGTGCCACCAGCAGAGAGTCGGGCAGGACAGATACGCAGTATTTT
CATSRESGRTDTQYF
>TRBJ2-5|-|TRBD2|TRBV6-1
TGTGCCAGCAGGGAAACTAGCGGGGGGGCGATAAAGAGAGAGACCCAGTACTTC
CASRETSGGAIKRETQYF
>TRBJ2-5|-|TRBD2|TRBV9
TGTGCCAGCAGCGTAGGGGGAGGTAGCGGGGGGGCGGAGACCCAGTACTTC
CASSVGGGSGGAETQYF
>TRBJ2-7|-|-|TRBV2
TGTGCCAGTGGGACACCTCTCAAGTTCTACGAGCAGTACTTC
CASGTPLKFYEQYF
>TRBJ2-5|-|TRBD1|TRBV5-1
TGCGCCAGCAGCCGGTGGGACAGGGCGGCGACCCAGTACTTC
CASSRWDRAATQYF
>TRBJ2-5|-|-|TRBV2
TGTGCCAGCAGGGGGGGGCGGGATCAAGAGACCCAGTACTTC
CASRGGRDQETQYF
>TRBJ2-7|-|-|TRBV10-3
TGTGCCATCAGTGAGAGGCAGGGGGGCACCCACGAGCAGTACTTC
CAISERQGGTHEQYF
>TRBJ2-7|-|-|TRBV7-3
TGTGCCAGCAGCTGGGTGGGGGCCAGGTACGAGCAGTACTTC
CASSWVGARYEQYF
>TRBJ2-7|-|-|TRBV28
TGTGCCAGCACCCCACGTTCGGTAATCGAGCAGTACTTC
CASTPRSVIEQYF
>TRBJ2-3|-|-|TRBV7-2
TGTGCCAGCAGCCCGAGTACAGATACGCAGTATTTT
CASSPSTDTQYF